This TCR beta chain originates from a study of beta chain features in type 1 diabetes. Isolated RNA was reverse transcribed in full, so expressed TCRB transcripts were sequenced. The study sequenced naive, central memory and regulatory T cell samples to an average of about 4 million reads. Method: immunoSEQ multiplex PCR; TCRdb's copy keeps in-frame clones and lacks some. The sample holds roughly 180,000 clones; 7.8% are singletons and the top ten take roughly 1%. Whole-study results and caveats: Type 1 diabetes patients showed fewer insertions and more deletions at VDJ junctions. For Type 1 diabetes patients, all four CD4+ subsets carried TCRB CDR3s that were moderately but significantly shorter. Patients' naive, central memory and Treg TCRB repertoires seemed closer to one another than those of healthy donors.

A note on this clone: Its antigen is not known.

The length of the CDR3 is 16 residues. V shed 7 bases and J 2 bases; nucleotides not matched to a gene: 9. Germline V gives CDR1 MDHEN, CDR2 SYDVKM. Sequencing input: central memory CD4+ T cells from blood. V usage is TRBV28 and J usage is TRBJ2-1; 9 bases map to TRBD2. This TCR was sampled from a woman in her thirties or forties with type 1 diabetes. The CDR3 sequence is CASKPGGRGTYNEQFF. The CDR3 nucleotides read TGTGCCAGCAAACCCGGCGGGAGGGGGACCTACAATGAGCAGTTCTTC.